This T cell receptor beta chain derives from a study of STAT5B mutations in CD4+ large granular lymphocyte leukemia (dated by TCRdb to between 2022 and 2023). Broadly, across the study: Among healthy controls, the CDR3 'QG' motif was associated with a particular HLA allele. Flow cytometry on FACSCanto II or FACSVerse showed that the purified fractions were more than 95% pure among lymphocytes. The study compared the TCRbeta repertoires of patients with CD4+ T-cell large granular lymphocyte leukemia against those of healthy blood donors.

About this clone itself: The specificity of this receptor is unknown. Mismatch with germline at one junction end may stem from a read error.

Study-wide conclusions, independent of this receptor: TRBV06-family usage was enriched among the top patient clones (8/27) compared with healthy controls (2/35). Compared with healthy CD4+ repertoires, CD4-sorted patient repertoires appeared more clonal, and this difference remained even after the putative leukemic clones were removed. Data were not HLA-matched; higher clonality in CD4+ versus CD8+ T-LGLL could reflect the relatively small sample size. Main leukemic clonotypes were private to each patient, although about 25% appeared at low frequency in other patients' non-leukemic repertoires.

The healthy controls were 30 to 45 blood donors, and the buffy coats of these donors were supplied by the Finnish Red Cross blood service. All TCR-sequenced material derived from peripheral blood: patient blood samples and healthy donor buffy coats. Peripheral blood mononuclear cells were isolated by Ficoll-Hypaque gradient centrifugation. CD4+ cells were purified magnetically from the buffy coats of healthy controls. Genomic DNA was extracted using the Gentra Puregene Cell and Tissue kit, and a Qubit 2.0 fluorometer was used to quantify it. The immunoSEQ assay at survey resolution was used to sequence TCRbeta rearrangements from genomic DNA. On the study's bioinformatics: In the TCR sequencing data, the lowest productive clonotype frequency that could be detected was 2.59 x 10-5. Analyses included only productive TCRbeta rearrangements, meaning complete and in-frame sequences. Clonality for each sample was calculated as Simpson clonality in the immunoSEQ Analyzer version 3.0. Clones were binned by frequency as very rare, small, medium, large (1-20%) or hyperexpanded (>20%). Generation probabilities were estimated with OLGA 1.2.3, V-gene circos plots were generated with VDJtools, specificities were searched for in VDJdb, and CDR3 motifs were identified with GLIPH. TCRdb took over this immuneACCESS table, retaining in-frame rearrangements with V and J assigned. Such tables are incomplete; in checked studies, under half of the missing clones stem from an unresolved V gene, and the remainder is unexplained. V and J calls and clone size are those listed in that table; D and trimming were worked out from the DNA. The sample records roughly 36,000 clones, 65% to 70% of which are singletons. 2.5% to 3% of the sample rests with the top ten.

From a lookup of the germline V gene, CDR1 and CDR2 are LGHNA and YNFKEQ. There are 15 amino acids in the CDR3, from cysteine to phenylalanine inclusive. CDR3 DNA is the only sequence kept; it has 45 bases, read in frame from the first base. This receptor was obtained from a human donor in good health. The sample was CD4+ T cells from blood buffy coats. Recombination linked TRBV4-2 to TRBJ2-2, with no confidently assigned D gene. DNA sequence: TGTGCCAGTAGCCAAGTAGGGATCTACGCCGGGGAGCTGTTTTTT. Its translation is CASSQVGIYAGELFF.